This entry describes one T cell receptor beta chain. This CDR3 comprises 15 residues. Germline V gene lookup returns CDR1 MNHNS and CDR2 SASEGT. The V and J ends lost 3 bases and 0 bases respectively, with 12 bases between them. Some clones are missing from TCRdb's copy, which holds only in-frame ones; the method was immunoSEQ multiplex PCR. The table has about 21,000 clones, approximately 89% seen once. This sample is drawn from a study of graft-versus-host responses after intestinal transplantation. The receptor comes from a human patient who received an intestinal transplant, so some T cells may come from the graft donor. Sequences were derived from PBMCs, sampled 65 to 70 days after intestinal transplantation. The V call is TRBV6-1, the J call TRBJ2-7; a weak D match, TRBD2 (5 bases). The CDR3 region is CASSDGEGSSYEQYF. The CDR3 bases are TGTGCCAGCAGTGACGGAGAAGGGAGCTCCTACGAGCAGTACTTC.